This T cell receptor beta chain came from a study of human versus mouse CDR3 diversity and MHC coevolution. Whole-study context: immunoSEQ was reported to reach one in 200,000 T cells sensitivity.

Study outcomes and limitations: About 1.6 million TCR beta clonotypes were estimated for humans, the largest repertoire.

Sequencing used immunoSEQ multiplex PCR; TCRdb keeps in-frame clones, though not all of them. Altogether tens of thousands of clones are present, approximately 92% being singletons, with the ten largest covering roughly 1.3%. Concerning this clone: Its specificity is not known.

Germline CDR1 reads SGDLS; CDR2 reads YYNGEE. V gave up 4 bases and J gave up 7 bases; unmatched junction bases: 8. This CDR3 has 15 residues. The chain uses TRBV9 and TRBJ1-3; 10 bases match TRBD1. The TCR comes from a person aged 25 to 69 in good health. The material sequenced was naive CD4+ T cells from blood. Documented subset: CD45RO-negative CD62L-positive naive CD4 T cells. Here the CDR3 reads CASSLGPDRGNTIYF. DNA of the CDR3: TGTGCCAGCAGCCTGGGCCCGGACAGGGGGAACACCATATATTTT.